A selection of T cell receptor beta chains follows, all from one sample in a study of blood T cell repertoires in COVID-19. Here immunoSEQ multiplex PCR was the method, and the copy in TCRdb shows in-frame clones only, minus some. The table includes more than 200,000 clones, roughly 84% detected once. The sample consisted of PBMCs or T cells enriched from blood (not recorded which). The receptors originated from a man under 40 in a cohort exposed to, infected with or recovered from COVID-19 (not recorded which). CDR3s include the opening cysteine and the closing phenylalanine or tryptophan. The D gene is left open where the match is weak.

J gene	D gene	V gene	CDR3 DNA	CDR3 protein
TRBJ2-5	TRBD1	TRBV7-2	TGTGCCAGCAGCGCGCCCACAGGGGGAGGAGAGACCCAGTACTTC	CASSAPTGGGETQYF
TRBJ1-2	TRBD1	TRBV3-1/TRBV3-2	TGTGCCAGCAGCCAAGGGACAGGGAGAAACTATGGCTACACCTTC	CASSQGTGRNYGYTF
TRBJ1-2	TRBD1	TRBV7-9	TGTGCCAGCAGCGCAAGGACAGGGATGCATGGCTACACCTTC	CASSARTGMHGYTF
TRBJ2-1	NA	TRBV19	TGTGCCAGTAACAAAGCGGGCTCCTTGGGGAATGAGCAGTTCTTC	CASNKAGSLGNEQFF
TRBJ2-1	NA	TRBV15	TGTGCCACCAGCAGGGATGGGACACCGAGCTCCTACAATGAGCAGTTCTTC	CATSRDGTPSSYNEQFF
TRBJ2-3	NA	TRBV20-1	TGCAGTGCTAGTCGTAGGCGGCTCGACACAGATACGCAGTATTTT	CSASRRRLDTDTQYF
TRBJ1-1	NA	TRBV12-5	TGTGCTAGTGCTATAGGTGGTGGGCGCACTGAAGCTTTCTTT	CASAIGGGRTEAFF
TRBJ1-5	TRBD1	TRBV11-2	TGTGCCAGCAGCTTAGGTAACAGGGGAGACCAGCCCCAGCATTTT	CASSLGNRGDQPQHF
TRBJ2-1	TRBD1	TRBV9	TGTGCCAGCAGCCCGGGACAGAAAAATGATGAGCAGTTCTTC	CASSPGQKNDEQFF
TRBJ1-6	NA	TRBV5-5	TGTGCCAGCAGCTTGGCCCCCAGGCCCCTTAATTCACCCCTCCACTTT	CASSLAPRPLNSPLHF
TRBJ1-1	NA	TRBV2	TGTGCCAGCAGTGTTCGGGAGGGGGGTCCGATGAACACTGAAGCTTTCTTT	CASSVREGGPMNTEAFF
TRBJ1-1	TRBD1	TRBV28	TGTGCCAGCCTGTCCTCCGGGACAGGGGGCACTGAAGCTTTCTTT	CASLSSGTGGTEAFF
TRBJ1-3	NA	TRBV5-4	TGTGCCAGCAGCCCCCCAGGGCACGAGGACACCATATATTTT	CASSPPGHEDTIYF